Presented here are 22 T cell receptor beta chains from one specimen sequenced in a study of blood T cells in healthy people across ages. Combining a sample-barcoded 5' primer with a J-beta primer mix, a second PCR ran for roughly 7 to 12 cycles. Each CDR3 protein is one row after TCRdb ran MiXCR on the 5' RACE reads. Of some 940,000 distinct CDR3 sequences listed, 25% to 35% are singletons. The same data also went into a second study, on T cells of mothers and their children.

Sequencing was done on a sample of blood. Receptors were obtained from a woman aged 40 to 50 in good health.

The chain couples TRBV10-3 to TRBJ1-1; D may be TRBD1 (6 bases). CDR3 length: 13 residues. CDR1 is ENHRY and CDR2 is SYGVKD in the germline V gene. Between the trimmed V and J ends, which lost 2 bases and 4 bases, there was a span of 8 bases. CDR3 sequence reads: CAISERGGTEAFF. The CDR3 region has the DNA TGTGCCATCAGTGAGAGGGGGGGCACTGAAGCTTTCTTT.

This rearrangement joins TRBV5-1 to TRBJ2-4; no definite D call. The CDR3 length is 14 residues. The germline V gene has CDR1 SGHRS and CDR2 YFSETQ. V lost 7 bases to trimming and J lost 1 base, with 12 bases between them. The CDR3 protein is CASRLGEAKNIQYF. Written as DNA, the CDR3 is TGCGCCAGCCGACTTGGTGAGGCCAAAAACATTCAGTACTTC.

A remark on this clonotype: One end of the junction fails to match germline, which may point to a read error. The rearrangement uses TRBV6-7 and TRBJ1-4; 7 bases align to TRBD1. TRBV6-7 is classed as an ORF, of uncertain function. This CDR3 is 15 amino acids long. CDR3 sequence (DNA): TGTGCCAGCAGCGGACAGGCTTCAACTAATGAAAAACGGTTTTTT. Its protein product is CASSGQASTNEKRFF.

The chain joins TRBV7-2 to TRBJ2-6; perhaps TRBD2 as D (5 bases). Germline values: CDR1 SGHTA, CDR2 FQGNSA. This CDR3 has 17 amino acids. V was trimmed by 4 bases and J by 4 bases, leaving 17 bases between them. Here the CDR3 DNA reads TGTGCCAGCAGCTCTAGACCGGGATCGACAGGGGCCAACGTCCTGACTTTC. This codes for CASSSRPGSTGANVLTF.

This clonotype occurred many times. V and J are TRBV10-3 and TRBJ1-2; D call uncertain. Germline V CDR1 and CDR2: ENHRY, SYGVKD. V shed 0 bases and J shed 0 bases, with 2 bases lying between them. The CDR3 consists of 13 residues. This CDR3 is CAISESANYGYTF. CDR3 nucleotides: TGTGCCATCAGTGAGTCGGCTAACTATGGCTACACCTTC.

The V gene is TRBV6-5, the J gene TRBJ2-3; 14 bases fit TRBD2. CDR1 and CDR2 (germline): MNHEY, SVGAGI. Trimming took 4 bases from V and 0 from J; bases not matched to a gene: 9. The CDR3 is 19 residues long. The CDR3 reads CASSSPGLAGAYSTDTQYF. The CDR3 DNA reads TGTGCCAGCAGTTCCCCGGGACTAGCGGGGGCCTATAGCACAGATACGCAGTATTTT.

This clonotype was seen at least ten times. This rearrangement joins TRBV29-1 to TRBJ1-1; TRBD1 might be the D (5 bases). Germline CDR1 SQVTM, CDR2 ANQGSEA. The CDR3 has 12 residues. V was shortened by 7 bases and J by 4 bases, with 13 bases between the two germline ends. CDR3 coding DNA: TGCAGCGCCTACGAAGGGGTCACTGAAGCTTTCTTT. The encoded protein is CSAYEGVTEAFF.

Only a few counts were recorded for this clonotype. The J gene is TRBJ2-5, the V gene TRBV4-1; D gene unclear. The CDR3 sequence is 15 residues long. CDR1 is MGHRA, CDR2 YSYEKL, per germline. V lost 0 bases to trimming and J lost 6 bases, with 14 bases between them. CDR3 residues: CASSQDGWVSQTQYF. As DNA, the CDR3 is TGCGCCAGCAGCCAAGACGGTTGGGTTTCCCAGACCCAGTACTTC.

J is TRBJ2-3 and V is TRBV28; maybe TRBD1 (6 bases). CDR1 and CDR2 (germline): MDHEN, SYDVKM. The CDR3 runs to 16 residues. The V end lost 1 base, the J end lost 4 bases, and 15 bases lay between the germline ends. The CDR3 region is CASSLSAGVLADTQYF. Here the CDR3 DNA reads TGTGCCAGCAGTTTATCGGCAGGGGTGCTTGCAGATACGCAGTATTTT.

This chain uses TRBV3-1 with TRBJ2-7, with 9 bases fitting TRBD1. The ends lost 0 bases at V and 1 base at J; junction bases unmatched: 13. Germline CDR1 LGHDT, CDR2 YNNKEL (reference sequence). The CDR3 consists of 19 residues. The CDR3 sequence is CASSQEVVPGQGWSYEQYF. CDR3 DNA sequence: TGTGCCAGCAGCCAAGAGGTGGTTCCGGGACAGGGTTGGTCCTACGAGCAGTACTTC.

This clonotype was counted a few times. The V gene is TRBV5-1, the J gene TRBJ2-5, with 9 bases that match TRBD1. V shed 0 bases, J shed 6 bases, and the junction held 9 bases outside the gene matches. There are 16 residues in the CDR3. Germline V gene sequence: CDR1 SGHRS, CDR2 YFSETQ. CDR3 DNA: TGCGCCAGCAGCTTGGTCACAGGACAGGGGTTAAAGACCCAGTACTTC. It is translated as CASSLVTGQGLKTQYF.

This chain uses TRBV27 with TRBJ1-5; the D gene is possibly TRBD1 (5 bases). Germline-derived CDR1 and CDR2 are MNHEY and SMNVEV (reference sequence). V lost 3 bases to trimming and J lost 7 bases, with 13 bases between them. The CDR3 consists of 14 residues. The CDR3, as DNA: TGTGCCAGCAGTTTTCGAGGTACAGGACAGCCCCAGCATTTT. Its protein is CASSFRGTGQPQHF.

This clonotype has a handful of counts. This chain links TRBV5-5 with TRBJ1-1, with TRBD1 matching over 9 bases. The V gene's germline CDR1 is SGHKS and CDR2 YYEKEE (reference sequence). V dropped 3 bases and J dropped 7; count of bases not matched to a gene: 10. This CDR3 is built from 15 residues. The CDR3 DNA is TGTGCCAGCAGCTACCAATTAACAGGGGGCGTTGAAGCTTTCTTT. It codes for CASSYQLTGGVEAFF.

On this clonotype: Its ends do not fully match the called genes, so a read error is possible. This chain links TRBV15 with TRBJ2-1; 7 nucleotides align to TRBD2. Germline assignment: CDR1 LNHNV and CDR2 YYDKDF (reference sequence). CDR3 length equals 16 residues. CDR3 residues: CTTNRDRGGGINEQFF. DNA for the CDR3: TGTACCACCAACAGAGATCGGGGCGGGGGAATCAATGAGCAGTTCTTC.

This clonotype was picked up many times. The V gene is TRBV5-1, the J gene TRBJ2-4; D unclear. The length of the CDR3 is 16 residues. Germline V lookup: CDR1 SGHRS, CDR2 YFSETQ. Trimming left V 4 bases short and J 2 bases short, with 16 bases between. In DNA form, the CDR3 reads TGCGCCAGCAGCCTGGACGGTTACTTATCCAAAAACATTCAGTACTTC. Residues: CASSLDGYLSKNIQYF.

The chain carries TRBV5-1 and TRBJ1-2, with 7 bases matching TRBD1. The junction had 12 bases not matched to a gene; V was cut back by 4 bases and J by 6 bases. Germline CDR1 SGHRS, CDR2 YFSETQ. The CDR3 has 15 residues. The CDR3 bases are TGCGCCAGCAGCCTACGACAGGGATCGTTCGATGGCTACACCTTC. Translation: CASSLRQGSFDGYTF.

The sample holds many counts of this clonotype. The chain has TRBV12-5 and TRBJ2-7, with a possible D match to TRBD2 (5 bases). CDR1 is LGHNT, CDR2 FRNRAP, per germline. V shed 4 bases and J shed 2 bases, with 12 bases lying between them. The CDR3 is made up of 14 amino acids. CDR3 bases: TGTGCTAGTGGTTCGGACTTACCGCCCTACGAGCAGTACTTC. Its translation: CASGSDLPPYEQYF.

The genes are TRBV2 and TRBJ1-2; perhaps TRBD1 as D (6 bases). This CDR3 has 13 amino acids. Germline CDR1 reads SNHLY; CDR2 reads FYNNEI. Trimming shortened V by 8 bases and J by 3 bases, and 13 bases separated the two germline ends. CDR3 bases: TGTGCCAGCTTCAAGGACAGCGACTATGGCTACACCTTC. This translates into CASFKDSDYGYTF.

The chain combines TRBV9 with TRBJ2-5; 9 bases map to TRBD1. The end of the DNA is better explained by TRBJ2-7, so the J call may be wrong. Germline V lookup: CDR1 SGDLS, CDR2 YYNGEE. The CDR3 is made up of 15 amino acids. CDR3: CASSPMPGQGYEQYF. The CDR3 coding sequence is TGTGCCAGCAGCCCGATGCCGGGACAGGGTTACGAGCAGTACTTC.

On this clonotype itself: A read error may produce the germline difference seen at one junction end. V usage is TRBV9 and J usage is TRBJ2-1; 15 bases agree with TRBD2. In germline, CDR1 is SGDLS, CDR2 YYNGEE. The CDR3 runs 18 residues. Here the CDR3 reads CASSGLAGGRGPYNQQFF. The DNA for the CDR3 is TGTGCCAGCTCCGGACTAGCGGGGGGGCGGGGCCCCTACAATCAGCAGTTCTTC.

This clonotype showed up just a few times. The junction departs from germline at one end; a sequencing error may be responsible. The V call is TRBV12-3 or TRBV12-4, the J call TRBJ1-1; 9 bases fit TRBD1. This CDR3 has 15 residues. Here the CDR3 DNA reads TGTGCCAGCAGCTTAGTACAGGGGGCGAACACTGAAGCTTTCTTT. Translated, it gives CASSLVQGANTEAFF.

This clonotype was counted between two and nine times. Given a much more abundant clone one base away, this may be a read error. V gene TRBV27 combines with J gene TRBJ2-7; maybe TRBD1 (6 bases). Germline lookup yields CDR1 MNHEY and CDR2 SMNVEV (reference sequence). With 2 bases removed from V and 4 bases from J, the gap between germline ends came to 12 bases. This CDR3 has 14 amino acids. For the CDR3, the DNA is TGTGCCAGCAGTTTACTCATCGGGACATACGAGCAGTACTTC. The encoded protein is CASSLLIGTYEQYF.